This T cell receptor beta chain was sequenced for a study of blood T cells in healthy people across ages. The CDR3 contains 15 residues. The germline V gene encodes CDR1 SNHLY and CDR2 FYNNEI. J gave up 6 bases and V 7 bases, and 9 bases lay outside the gene matches. For the second PCR, which ran for roughly 6 to 12 cycles, a sample-barcoded 5' primer and a J-beta primer mix were used. Sequencing recovered at least 2.5 million CDR3-containing paired-end reads from each sample. Each CDR3 protein gets one entry after TCRdb re-called the 5' RACE reads with MiXCR. The table includes approximately 780,000 distinct CDR3 sequences, under 30% detected once. The same data also went into a second study, on T cells of mothers and their children.

This chain connects TRBV2 to TRBJ2-3; TRBD2 matches at 11 bases. Sequenced: blood. This TCR was sampled from a boy younger than 18 in good health. The CDR3 region has the DNA TGTGCCAGCAATAGCGGGGGGGCAAAAATTGATACGCAGTATTTT. The encoded protein is CASNSGGAKIDTQYF.